The next 6 T cell receptor beta chains were all read from a single sample in a study of cytomegalovirus exposure and HLA in healthy donors. Generated by immunoSEQ multiplex PCR, the TCRdb table keeps only in-frame clones and is missing some. The sample yields about 250,000 clones, 87% seen once. The sample comprised PBMCs. All receptors come from a man between 18 and 35 years old in good health and CMV-seropositive.

The V call is TRBV9, the J call TRBJ2-7; either TRBD1 or TRBD2 may supply D (5 bases each). The CDR3 contains 14 residues. CDR1 and CDR2 from the germline V gene are SGDLS and YYNGEE. V dropped 0 bases and J dropped 4 bases, with 11 bases sitting between them. The CDR3 DNA reads TGTGCCAGCAGCGTAGGAAGGGACCCGTACGAGCAGTACTTC. It specifies CASSVGRDPYEQYF.

The chain joins TRBV5-4 to TRBJ2-7, with D tentatively TRBD1 or TRBD2 (6 bases each). CDR1 SGHNT and CDR2 YYREEE come from the germline V gene (reference sequence). V lost 5 bases and J 2 bases, leaving 11 bases between the germline ends. The CDR3 runs 13 residues. Here the CDR3 reads CASRQGGAYEQYF. CDR3 DNA sequence: TGTGCCAGCAGACAGGGCGGGGCCTACGAGCAGTACTTC.

The rearrangement links TRBV4-2 to TRBJ1-5; D gene ambiguous. This CDR3 contains 13 residues. V lost 2 bases and J 4 bases, leaving 6 bases between the germline ends. Germline V gene lookup returns CDR1 LGHNA and CDR2 YNFKEQ. The CDR3 region is CASSQPQNQPQHF. The DNA of the CDR3 is TGTGCCAGCAGCCAACCACAAAATCAGCCCCAGCATTTT.

The chain couples TRBV7-3 to TRBJ2-5; 9 bases align to TRBD1. Germline assignment: CDR1 SGHTA and CDR2 FQGTGA. Trimming removed 5 bases from V and 4 bases from J; junction bases left unmatched: 5. There are 14 residues in the CDR3. This CDR3 is CASSLGTGRETQYF. The DNA for the CDR3 is TGTGCCAGCAGCCTCGGGACAGGGCGAGAGACCCAGTACTTC.

J is TRBJ1-2 and V is TRBV13; 7 positions agree with TRBD1. The CDR3 consists of 16 residues. The ends lost 0 bases at V and 6 bases at J; junction bases unmatched: 10. Germline lookup yields CDR1 PRHDT and CDR2 FYEKMQ (reference sequence). CDR3 DNA: TGTGCCAGCAGCTTAGGCCTATCAGGGGGATTCGATGGCTACACCTTC. The encoded protein is CASSLGLSGGFDGYTF.

The gene calls are TRBV11-3 and TRBJ2-1; 9 bases are shared with TRBD2. The CDR3 has 15 residues. The V segment lost 3 bases and the J segment 6 bases; nucleotides outside the gene matches: 6. Germline V gene data show CDR1 as SGHNT and CDR2 as YENEEA. DNA for the CDR3: TGTGCCAGCAGCTTTGCGGGAGGGCCCGCCAATGAGCAGTTCTTC. It encodes CASSFAGGPANEQFF.